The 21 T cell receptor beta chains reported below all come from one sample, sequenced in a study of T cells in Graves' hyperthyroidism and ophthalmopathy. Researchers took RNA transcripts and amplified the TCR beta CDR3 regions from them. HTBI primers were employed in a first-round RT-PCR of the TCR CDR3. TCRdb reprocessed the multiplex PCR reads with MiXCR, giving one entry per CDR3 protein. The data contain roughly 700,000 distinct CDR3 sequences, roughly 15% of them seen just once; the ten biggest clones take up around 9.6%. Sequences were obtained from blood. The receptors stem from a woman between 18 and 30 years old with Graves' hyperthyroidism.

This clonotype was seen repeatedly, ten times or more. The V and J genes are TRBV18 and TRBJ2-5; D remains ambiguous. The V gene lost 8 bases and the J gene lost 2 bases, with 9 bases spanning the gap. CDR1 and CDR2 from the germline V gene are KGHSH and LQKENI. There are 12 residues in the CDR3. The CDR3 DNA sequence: TGTGCCAGCAGTCCGACTCAAGAGACCCAGTACTTC. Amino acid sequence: CASSPTQETQYF.

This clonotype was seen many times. The CDR3: CASSFGTGRYEQYF. CDR3 coding DNA: TGTGCCAGCAGTTTCGGGACAGGGCGCTACGAGCAGTACTTC. This sequence joins TRBV27 and TRBJ2-7; 9 bases are shared with TRBD1. The CDR3 contains 14 residues. Per germline, CDR1 MNHEY and CDR2 SMNVEV (reference sequence). Germline trimming cut 3 bases from V and 3 bases from J; bases unmatched to any gene: 3.

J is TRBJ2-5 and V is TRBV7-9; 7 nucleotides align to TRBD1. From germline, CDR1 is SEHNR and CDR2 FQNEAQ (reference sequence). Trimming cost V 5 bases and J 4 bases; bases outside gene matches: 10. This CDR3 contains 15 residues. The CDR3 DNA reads TGTGCCAGCAGCCCGCTACAGGGGTCGGGAGAGACCCAGTACTTC. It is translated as CASSPLQGSGETQYF.

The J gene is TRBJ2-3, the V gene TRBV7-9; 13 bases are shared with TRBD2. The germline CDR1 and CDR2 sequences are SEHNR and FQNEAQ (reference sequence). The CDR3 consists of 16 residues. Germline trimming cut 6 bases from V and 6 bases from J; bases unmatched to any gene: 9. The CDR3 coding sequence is TGTGCCAGCAGACCCGGACTAGCGGGAGTAGGGGATACGCAGTATTTT. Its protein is CASRPGLAGVGDTQYF.

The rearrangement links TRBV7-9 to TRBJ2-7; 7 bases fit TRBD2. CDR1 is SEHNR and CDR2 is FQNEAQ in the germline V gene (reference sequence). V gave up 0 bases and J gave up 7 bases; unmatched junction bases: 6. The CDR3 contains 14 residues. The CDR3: CASSLAGGPREQYF. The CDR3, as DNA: TGTGCCAGCAGCTTAGCGGGAGGGCCGCGGGAGCAGTACTTC.

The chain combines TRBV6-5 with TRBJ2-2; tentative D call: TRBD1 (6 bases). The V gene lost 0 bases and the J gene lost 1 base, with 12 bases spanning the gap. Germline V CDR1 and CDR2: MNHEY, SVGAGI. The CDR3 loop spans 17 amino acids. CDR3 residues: CASSYSWGPLNTGELFF. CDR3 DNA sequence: TGTGCCAGCAGTTACTCATGGGGGCCGCTGAACACCGGGGAGCTGTTTTTT.

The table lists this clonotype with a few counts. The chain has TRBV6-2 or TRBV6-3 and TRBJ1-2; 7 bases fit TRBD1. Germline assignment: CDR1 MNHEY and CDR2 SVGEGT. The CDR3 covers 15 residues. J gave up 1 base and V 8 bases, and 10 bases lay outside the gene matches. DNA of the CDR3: TGTGCCAGCCGACCCCGGGACAGAGATAACTATGGCTACACCTTC. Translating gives CASRPRDRDNYGYTF.

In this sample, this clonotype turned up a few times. CDR3 loop: CASSRVDTIYF. Written as DNA, the CDR3 is TGTGCCAGCAGCAGGGTGGACACCATATATTTT. The chain recombines TRBV2 with TRBJ1-3; a weak D match, TRBD1 (5 bases). Trimming took 6 bases from V and 8 from J, leaving 8 bases between them. The germline gives CDR1 SNHLY, CDR2 FYNNEI. The CDR3 loop spans 11 amino acids.

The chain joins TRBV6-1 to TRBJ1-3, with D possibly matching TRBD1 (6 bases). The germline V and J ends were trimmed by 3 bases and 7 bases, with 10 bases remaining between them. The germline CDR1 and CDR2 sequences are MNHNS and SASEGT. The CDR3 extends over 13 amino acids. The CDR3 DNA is TGTGCCAGCAGTGATATACAGGGTAACACCATATATTTT. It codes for CASSDIQGNTIYF.

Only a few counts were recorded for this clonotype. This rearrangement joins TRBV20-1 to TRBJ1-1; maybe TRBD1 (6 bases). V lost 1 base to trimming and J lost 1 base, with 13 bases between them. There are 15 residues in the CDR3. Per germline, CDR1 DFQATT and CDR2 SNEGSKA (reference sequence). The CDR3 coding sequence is TGCAGTGCTAGAGGGGGGGCGCTCGGGAACACTGAAGCTTTCTTT. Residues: CSARGGALGNTEAFF.

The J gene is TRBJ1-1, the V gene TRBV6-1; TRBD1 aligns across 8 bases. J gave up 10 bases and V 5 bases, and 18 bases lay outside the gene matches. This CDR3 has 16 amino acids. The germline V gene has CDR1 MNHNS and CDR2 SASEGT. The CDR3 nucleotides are TGTGCCAGCAGTACTACCGGGACAGGTAAACTTCTTGGAGCTTTCTTT. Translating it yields CASSTTGTGKLLGAFF.

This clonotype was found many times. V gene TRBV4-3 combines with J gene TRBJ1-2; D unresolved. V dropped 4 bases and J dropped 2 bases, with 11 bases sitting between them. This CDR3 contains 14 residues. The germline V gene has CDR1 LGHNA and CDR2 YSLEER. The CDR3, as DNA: TGCGCCAGCAGCCTGTTGGGTTCCAACTATGGCTACACCTTC. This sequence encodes CASSLLGSNYGYTF.

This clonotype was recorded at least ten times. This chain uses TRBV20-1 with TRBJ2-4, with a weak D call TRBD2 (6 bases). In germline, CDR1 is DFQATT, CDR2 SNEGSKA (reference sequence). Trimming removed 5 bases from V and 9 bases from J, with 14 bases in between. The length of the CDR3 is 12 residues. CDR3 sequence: CSASDYPSIQYF. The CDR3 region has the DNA TGCAGTGCTTCGGACTACCCTAGCATTCAGTACTTC.

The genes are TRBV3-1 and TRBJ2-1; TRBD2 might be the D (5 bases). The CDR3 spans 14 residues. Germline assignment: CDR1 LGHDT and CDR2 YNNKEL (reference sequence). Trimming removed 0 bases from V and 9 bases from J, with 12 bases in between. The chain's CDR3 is CASSQDSEAPEQFF. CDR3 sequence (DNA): TGTGCCAGCAGCCAAGATAGCGAAGCCCCTGAGCAGTTCTTC.

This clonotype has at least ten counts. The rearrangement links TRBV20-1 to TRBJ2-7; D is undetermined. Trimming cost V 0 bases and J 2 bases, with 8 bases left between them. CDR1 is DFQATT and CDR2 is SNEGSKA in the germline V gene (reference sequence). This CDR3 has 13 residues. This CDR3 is CSARDRSPYEQYF. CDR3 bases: TGCAGTGCTAGAGATCGGAGCCCCTACGAGCAGTACTTC.

The CDR3, as DNA: TGTGCCAGCAGCTTACTAGCGGGGTCGGTCGATGAGCAGTTCTTC. Translated: CASSLLAGSVDEQFF. This chain uses TRBV5-5 with TRBJ2-1; 10 bases agree with TRBD2. Germline V lookup: CDR1 SGHKS, CDR2 YYEKEE (reference sequence). The trim removed 2 bases at V and 8 bases at J, leaving 7 bases unmatched. This CDR3 spans 15 amino acids.

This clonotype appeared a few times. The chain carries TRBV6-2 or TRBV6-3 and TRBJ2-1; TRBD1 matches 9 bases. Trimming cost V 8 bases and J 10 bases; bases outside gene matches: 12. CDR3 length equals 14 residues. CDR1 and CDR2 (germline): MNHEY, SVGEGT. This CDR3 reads CASGNRGLPKEQFF. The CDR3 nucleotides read TGTGCCAGCGGGAACAGGGGGCTCCCAAAGGAGCAGTTCTTC.

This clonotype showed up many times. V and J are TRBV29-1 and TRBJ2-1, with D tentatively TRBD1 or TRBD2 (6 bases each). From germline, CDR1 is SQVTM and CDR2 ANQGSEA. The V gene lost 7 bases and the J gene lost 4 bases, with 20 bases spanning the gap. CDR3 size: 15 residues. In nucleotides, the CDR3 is TGCAGCGCTGAGGGGGGAGCCCTATTTTACAATGAGCAGTTCTTC. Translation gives CSAEGGALFYNEQFF.

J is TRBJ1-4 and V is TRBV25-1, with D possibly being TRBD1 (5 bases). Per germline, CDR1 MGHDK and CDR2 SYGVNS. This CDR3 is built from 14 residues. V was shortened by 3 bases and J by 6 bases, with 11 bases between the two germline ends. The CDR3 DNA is TGTGCCAGCAGTGAGGGTACAGGATATGAAAAACTGTTTTTT. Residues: CASSEGTGYEKLFF.

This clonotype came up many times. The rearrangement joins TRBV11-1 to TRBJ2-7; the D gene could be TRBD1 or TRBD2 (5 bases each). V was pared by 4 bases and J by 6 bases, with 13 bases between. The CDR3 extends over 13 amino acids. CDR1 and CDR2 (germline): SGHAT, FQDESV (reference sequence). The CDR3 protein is CASSSTGLFEQYF. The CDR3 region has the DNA TGTGCCAGCAGCTCGACGGGGCTATTCGAGCAGTACTTC.

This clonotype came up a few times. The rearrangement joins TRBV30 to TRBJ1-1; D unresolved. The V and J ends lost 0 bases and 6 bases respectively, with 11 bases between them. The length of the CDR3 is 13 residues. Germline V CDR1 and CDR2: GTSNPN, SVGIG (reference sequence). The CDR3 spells CAWSVSTNAEAFF. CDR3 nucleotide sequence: TGTGCCTGGAGTGTATCTACTAACGCTGAAGCTTTCTTT.